These 19 T cell receptor beta chains came from one sample sequenced in a study of long-term antiretroviral therapy in people with HIV. Run at survey level, the immunoSEQ assay was version v3.0. The table came from immunoSEQ multiplex PCR; TCRdb's copy has only in-frame clones and leaves some out. This table holds about 28,000 clones, just under 95% found once. The sequences come from unsorted PBMCs, collected 5.3 years after starting antiretroviral therapy. The source of these receptors is a man aged 50-59 years with HIV.

The V gene is TRBV19, the J gene TRBJ2-3, with 8 bases fitting TRBD1. This CDR3 spans 16 amino acids. V shed 3 bases, J shed 0 bases, and the junction held 5 bases outside the gene matches. Looked up from germline, CDR1 is LNHDA and CDR2 is SQIVND (reference sequence). The DNA for the CDR3 is TGTGCCAGTAGTATTCGCCAGGGGGCTAGCACAGATACGCAGTATTTT. This encodes CASSIRQGASTDTQYF.

The rearrangement links TRBV16 to TRBJ1-5; TRBD1 matches at 8 bases. J lost 7 bases, V lost 5 bases, and 4 bases had no gene match. CDR3 length: 13 residues. The germline gives CDR1 KGHSY, CDR2 FQNENV. The CDR3 nucleotides read TGTGCCAGCAGCGACACAGGGGGACAGCCCCAGCATTTT. The encoded protein is CASSDTGGQPQHF.

The chain links TRBV6-5 to TRBJ1-2; 11 positions match TRBD1. Germline V gene lookup returns CDR1 MNHEY and CDR2 SVGAGI. CDR3 size: 13 residues. V lost 6 bases, J lost 7 bases, and 4 bases stayed unmatched. The CDR3, as DNA: TGTGCCAGCAGAGCGGGACAGGGGGTTGGCTACACCTTC. Translated: CASRAGQGVGYTF.

The CDR3 here is CASSPDRGDEQFF. CDR3 sequence (DNA): TGTGCCAGCAGCCCGGACAGGGGAGATGAGCAGTTCTTC. The chain recombines TRBV11-3 with TRBJ2-1, with 9 positions matching TRBD1. J was trimmed by 8 bases and V by 5 bases; bases with no gene match: 4. This CDR3 spans 13 amino acids. Germline V CDR1 and CDR2: SGHNT, YENEEA.

The rearrangement joins TRBV19 to TRBJ1-5; tentatively, D is TRBD1 (6 bases). Germline CDR1 LNHDA, CDR2 SQIVND (reference sequence). Trimming took 9 bases from V and 4 from J, leaving 10 bases between them. The CDR3 is made up of 12 amino acids. The CDR3 DNA reads TGTGCCAGCACGACAGGTAATCAGCCCCAGCATTTT. Amino acid sequence: CASTTGNQPQHF. The full variable domain, with the rest looked up from reference TRBV19 and TRBJ1-5, is DGGITQSPKYLFRKEGQNVTLSCEQNLNHDAMYWYRQDPGQGLRLIYYSQIVNDFQKGDIAEGYSVSREKKESFPLTVTSAQKNPTAFYLCASTTGNQPQHFGDGTRLSIL.

This rearrangement joins TRBV23-1 to TRBJ1-5; no reliable D call. TRBV23-1 is annotated as an ORF whose role is uncertain. V dropped 4 bases and J dropped 2 bases, with 12 bases sitting between them. The CDR3 has 15 residues. The CDR3 here is CASSPGPGGNQPQHF. The CDR3 nucleotides read TGCGCCAGCAGTCCTGGACCTGGGGGCAATCAGCCCCAGCATTTT.

The J gene is TRBJ2-1, the V gene TRBV4-3, with D possibly TRBD2 on 6 matching bases. Between the trimmed V and J ends, which lost 0 bases and 2 bases, there was a span of 8 bases. Germline CDR1 and CDR2: LGHNA and YSLEER. The CDR3 is made up of 15 amino acids. The CDR3 bases are TGCGCCAGCAGCCAAGAAGGAGGGCCCTACAATGAGCAGTTCTTC. It specifies CASSQEGGPYNEQFF.

The chain links TRBV7-8 to TRBJ2-2; TRBD1 is a possible D gene (6 bases). The V end was cut by 3 bases, the J end by 4 bases, with 15 bases between. Germline V gives CDR1 SGHVS, CDR2 FQNEAQ. The CDR3 runs 16 residues. The CDR3 coding sequence is TGTGCCAGCAGCTTCTATCAGGACAGCCCCACCGGGGAGCTGTTTTTT. Protein sequence: CASSFYQDSPTGELFF.

The chain combines TRBV28 with TRBJ2-7, with TRBD1 identical over 8 bases. V trimming: 1 base; J trimming: 7 bases; junction bases outside the gene matches: 6. CDR3 length equals 14 residues. Germline CDR1 reads MDHEN; CDR2 reads SYDVKM. The CDR3 DNA reads as TGTGCCAGCAGTTTATCGGACAGGGCCGGGGAGCAGTACTTC. Translation: CASSLSDRAGEQYF.

The V gene is TRBV4-1, the J gene TRBJ2-5; D possibly corresponds to TRBD2 (6 bases). Trimming pared 0 bases from V and 4 bases from J, leaving 12 bases between. Germline V CDR1 and CDR2: MGHRA, YSYEKL. This CDR3 is built from 15 residues. The CDR3 loop is CASSQDGGNGETQYF. The CDR3 DNA is TGCGCCAGCAGCCAAGATGGGGGGAATGGAGAGACCCAGTACTTC.

The chain links TRBV27 to TRBJ2-3; TRBD2 agrees at 12 bases. In germline, CDR1 is MNHEY, CDR2 SMNVEV (reference sequence). This CDR3 has 16 amino acids. V lost 6 bases, J lost 8 bases, and 12 bases stayed unmatched. CDR3 sequence (DNA): TGTGCCAGCAGCCCCCTAGCGGGGGGGCAATGGGGTACGCAGTATTTT. Translation: CASSPLAGGQWGTQYF.

This chain joins TRBV10-3 and TRBJ1-5, with a possible D match to TRBD1 (6 bases). CDR3 length: 14 amino acids. Germline V gives CDR1 ENHRY, CDR2 SYGVKD. V gave up 8 bases and J gave up 1 base, with 12 bases separating them. The CDR3 loop is CAISTQGSNQPQHF. DNA for the CDR3: TGTGCCATCTCAACACAGGGAAGCAATCAGCCCCAGCATTTT.

The chain recombines TRBV27 with TRBJ1-2, with 8 bases identical to TRBD1. The V segment lost 0 bases and the J segment 2 bases; nucleotides outside the gene matches: 5. The length of the CDR3 is 16 residues. Germline assignment: CDR1 MNHEY and CDR2 SMNVEV (reference sequence). The CDR3 protein is CASSLSQAGGNYGYTF. In DNA, the CDR3 is TGTGCCAGCAGTTTATCTCAGGCAGGGGGCAACTATGGCTACACCTTC.

The rearrangement uses TRBV5-6 and TRBJ1-3, with TRBD1 matching over 8 bases. V was pared by 3 bases and J by 3 bases, with 5 bases of the junction left unmatched. The germline V gene encodes CDR1 SGHDT and CDR2 YYEEEE. This CDR3 spans 15 amino acids. DNA for the CDR3: TGTGCCAGCAGCTCCAGGGGGCGTTTTGGAAACACCATATATTTT. As protein: CASSSRGRFGNTIYF.

This clone was found once. V is TRBV18 and J is TRBJ2-1; D perhaps matches TRBD1 (5 bases). Between the trimmed V and J ends, which lost 0 bases and 9 bases, there was a span of 15 bases. The CDR3 runs 15 residues. Germline CDR1 reads KGHSH; CDR2 reads LQKENI. The chain's CDR3 is CASSPPQRTNLEQFF. As DNA, the CDR3 is TGTGCCAGCTCACCACCGCAAAGGACAAATCTTGAGCAGTTCTTC.

The chain uses TRBV21-1 and TRBJ1-6. TRBV21-1 is a known pseudogene. The CDR3 consists of 17 residues. In DNA, the CDR3 is TGTGCCAGCAGCAAACGCGGGGGCAGCTCCTATAATTCACCCCTCCACTTT. This sequence encodes CASSKRGGSSYNSPLHF.

The chain uses TRBV4-3 and TRBJ2-7; a possible D gene is TRBD2 (7 bases). V was pared by 0 bases and J by 3 bases, with 15 bases between. The CDR3 runs to 16 residues. Germline CDR1 LGHNA, CDR2 YSLEER. The CDR3 coding sequence is TGCGCCAGCAGCCAAGATGGGGGGGCCCTCATCTACGAGCAGTACTTC. Translated, it gives CASSQDGGALIYEQYF.

This chain links TRBV6-1 with TRBJ2-3; D not resolved. V gave up 6 bases and J gave up 4 bases, with 14 bases separating them. The germline V gene has CDR1 MNHNS and CDR2 SASEGT. The CDR3 totals 14 residues. Written as DNA, the CDR3 is TGTGCCAGCAGCGGGCAGTCAGGCGCAGATACGCAGTATTTT. Protein sequence: CASSGQSGADTQYF.

V is TRBV30 and J is TRBJ1-3; 7 nucleotides agree with TRBD1. CDR1 and CDR2 from the germline V gene are GTSNPN and SVGIG (reference sequence). V shed 3 bases, J shed 2 bases, and the junction held 4 bases outside the gene matches. The CDR3 has 14 amino acids. The CDR3 sequence: CAWSFGTAGNTIYF. DNA for the CDR3: TGTGCCTGGAGCTTTGGGACAGCTGGAAACACCATATATTTT.